These 27 T cell receptor beta chains came from one sample sequenced in a study of cytomegalovirus exposure and HLA in healthy donors (TCRdb year 2017). Library prep was done by the immunoSEQ multiplex PCR assay. TCRdb carries this immuneACCESS record with in-frame sequences only. Its versions omit some clonotypes, under half of them owing to an unresolved V gene in the studies checked, with the rest unexplained. Within this sample are more than 200,000 clones, with 90% of them counted one time only. 3.1% of the sample lies in the top ten. The sequencing sample was made of PBMCs. The receptors were sampled from a woman aged 30 to 39 in good health and CMV-seronegative.

This chain joins TRBV19 and TRBJ2-7; D not resolved. Trimming shortened V by 0 bases and J by 7 bases, and 7 bases separated the two germline ends. The CDR3 has 12 amino acids. Germline V gives CDR1 LNHDA, CDR2 SQIVND (reference sequence). CDR3 loop: CASSIDGREQYF. The DNA for the CDR3 is TGTGCCAGTAGTATAGACGGGCGGGAGCAGTACTTC. The whole variable domain, remainder taken from reference TRBV19 and TRBJ2-7, is DGGITQSPKYLFRKEGQNVTLSCEQNLNHDAMYWYRQDPGQGLRLIYYSQIVNDFQKGDIAEGYSVSREKKESFPLTVTSAQKNPTAFYLCASSIDGREQYFGPGTRLTVT.

The chain is built from TRBV30 and TRBJ1-1, with 10 bases that match TRBD1. V dropped 7 bases and J dropped 5; count of bases not matched to a gene: 4. Germline CDR1 reads GTSNPN; CDR2 reads SVGIG (reference sequence). This CDR3 region has 12 residues. In DNA, the CDR3 is TGTGCCTCTGACAGGGGGCAAACTGAAGCTTTCTTT. This codes for CASDRGQTEAFF.

This chain uses TRBV5-4 with TRBJ2-2; TRBD2 agrees at 7 bases. CDR1 and CDR2 (germline): SGHNT, YYREEE (reference sequence). The CDR3 has 17 amino acids. Unmatched junction bases numbered 10, after V lost 0 bases and J lost 5 bases. The CDR3 DNA follows: TGTGCCAGCAGCTTGGTCGGCCTAGCGGAGACTACCGGGGAGCTGTTTTTT. Protein: CASSLVGLAETTGELFF.

The gene calls are TRBV2 and TRBJ2-7; TRBD2 matches at 7 bases. Germline values: CDR1 SNHLY, CDR2 FYNNEI. The V gene end was trimmed by 6 bases and the J gene end by 0 bases; junction bases not matched to a gene: 5. There are 14 residues in the CDR3. The CDR3 nucleotides read TGTGCCAGCAGGGGAGGGCCCAGCTCCTACGAGCAGTACTTC. Its protein is CASRGGPSSYEQYF. Full variable domain (missing parts from reference TRBV2 and TRBJ2-7): EPEVTQTPSHQVTQMGQEVILRCVPISNHLYFYWYRQILGQKVEFLVSFYNNEISEKSEIFDDQFSVERPDGSNFTLKIRSTKLEDSAMYFCASRGGPSSYEQYFGPGTRLTVT.

This clone was observed a handful of times. The CDR3 DNA follows: TGCGCCAGCAGCCCCTTTACTACTCGGACAGGGGGAACTAATGAAAAACTGTTTTTT. Translated: CASSPFTTRTGGTNEKLFF. This sequence joins TRBV4-1 and TRBJ1-4; 10 positions match TRBD1. In germline, CDR1 is MGHRA, CDR2 YSYEKL. The CDR3 has 19 amino acids. V dropped 4 bases and J dropped 1; count of bases not matched to a gene: 12.

CDR3 sequence reads: CASSHRTGGYEQYF. In DNA form, the CDR3 reads TGTGCCAGCAGTCACCGGACAGGGGGATACGAGCAGTACTTC. This chain joins TRBV2 and TRBJ2-7, with 10 positions matching TRBD1. This CDR3 has 14 residues. CDR1 SNHLY and CDR2 FYNNEI come from the germline V gene. The V and J ends lost 5 bases and 4 bases, in that order; junction bases with no gene match: 5.

The V gene is TRBV7-9, the J gene TRBJ1-4; possible D gene TRBD1, 6 bases. V was pared by 2 bases and J by 0 bases, with 10 bases between. The germline CDR1 and CDR2 sequences are SEHNR and FQNEAQ (reference sequence). This CDR3 comprises 16 residues. The CDR3 sequence is CASSLRKGATNEKLFF. As DNA, the CDR3 is TGTGCCAGCAGCTTACGAAAGGGGGCAACTAATGAAAAACTGTTTTTT.

This clone came up a few times. The chain employs TRBV5-1 and TRBJ2-7; maybe TRBD2 (5 bases). The V gene's germline CDR1 is SGHRS and CDR2 YFSETQ. The ends were cut back, 1 base at V and 1 base at J, with 21 bases in the middle. There are 18 residues in the CDR3. The CDR3 DNA sequence: TGCGCCAGCAGCTTGATTCCGATGCGAGAGAGGGCTTCCTACGAGCAGTACTTC. It specifies CASSLIPMRERASYEQYF. Full variable domain (outside the CDR3, taken from reference TRBV5-1 and TRBJ2-7): KAGVTQTPRYLIKTRGQQVTLSCSPISGHRSVSWYQQTPGQGLQFLFEYFSETQRNKGNFPGRFSGRQFSNSRSEMNVSTLELGDSALYLCASSLIPMRERASYEQYFGPGTRLTVT.

The chain combines TRBV2 with TRBJ2-3; 7 bases line up with TRBD1. Germline V lookup: CDR1 SNHLY, CDR2 FYNNEI. This CDR3 contains 15 residues. Trimming took 6 bases from V and 6 from J; bases not matched to a gene: 12. The CDR3 DNA follows: TGTGCCAGCAGATGGGGACAGACACGGTTGGATACGCAGTATTTT. This gives the protein CASRWGQTRLDTQYF.

About this clone itself: This sample also contains other DNA sequences that code for the same CDR3. V and J are TRBV18 and TRBJ2-7; TRBD2 might be the D (6 bases). The CDR3 is made up of 12 amino acids. Trimming pared 1 base from V and 5 bases from J, leaving 6 bases between. Germline loops: CDR1 KGHSH, CDR2 LQKENI. The CDR3 region is CASSPRGDEQYF. The DNA of the CDR3 is TGTGCCAGCTCACCACGGGGGGACGAGCAGTACTTC.

This clone has only one observation. In DNA form, the CDR3 reads TGTGCCACCAGCAGAGGGGACAGCTACACCGAGCAGTACTTC. It yields the protein CATSRGDSYTEQYF. The rearrangement joins TRBV15 to TRBJ2-7; 7 nucleotides line up with TRBD1. This CDR3 is 14 amino acids long. Germline CDR1 LNHNV, CDR2 YYDKDF (reference sequence). The J segment lost 6 bases and the V segment lost 1 base, leaving 6 bases of the junction unmatched.

The chain couples TRBV11-2 to TRBJ2-7; 8 bases fit TRBD2. V trimming: 5 bases; J trimming: 3 bases; junction bases outside the gene matches: 9. CDR3 length: 15 amino acids. The germline V gene encodes CDR1 SGHAT and CDR2 FQNNGV. CDR3 coding DNA: TGTGCCAGCAGCCTTCGGAAGAGCGGGAGCTACGAGCAGTACTTC. It translates to CASSLRKSGSYEQYF.

V is TRBV9 and J is TRBJ1-2, with no clear D. Trimming shortened V by 0 bases and J by 1 base, and 7 bases separated the two germline ends. CDR3 length equals 14 residues. In germline, CDR1 is SGDLS, CDR2 YYNGEE. This CDR3 reads CASSVGTDNYGYTF. The DNA of the CDR3 is TGTGCCAGCAGCGTAGGGACCGATAACTATGGCTACACCTTC.

The rearrangement links TRBV7-8 to TRBJ2-5, with 9 bases lining up with TRBD1. The CDR3 is made up of 17 amino acids. The germline gives CDR1 SGHVS, CDR2 FQNEAQ. J gave up 2 bases and V 2 bases, and 9 bases lay outside the gene matches. The CDR3 DNA sequence: TGTGCCAGCAGCTTACGGGACAGGGTCGCGGGGCAAGAGACCCAGTACTTC. Its protein product is CASSLRDRVAGQETQYF.

V and J are TRBV25-1 and TRBJ1-2; TRBD1 aligns across 8 bases. This CDR3 spans 14 amino acids. Trimming at V came to 6 bases and at J to 8 bases, leaving 11 bases not matched to a gene. Germline CDR1 is MGHDK and CDR2 is SYGVNS. CDR3 nucleotide sequence: TGTGCCAGCAGCCCCGGACAGGGAACGGGCGGCTACACCTTC. As protein: CASSPGQGTGGYTF.

CDR3: CASSLSLTYEQYF. CDR3 DNA: TGTGCCAGCAGCTTATCACTGACCTACGAGCAGTACTTC. This chain links TRBV11-1 with TRBJ2-7; D gene uncertain. Germline CDR1 SGHAT, CDR2 FQDESV (reference sequence). The CDR3 runs 13 residues. V was shortened by 2 bases and J by 2 bases, with 7 bases between the two germline ends.

This clone showed up just a few times. This chain uses TRBV30 with TRBJ2-3; no firm D call. Germline-derived CDR1 and CDR2 are GTSNPN and SVGIG (reference sequence). With 0 bases removed from V and 4 bases from J, the gap between germline ends came to 5 bases. The CDR3 consists of 12 residues. CDR3 in DNA: TGTGCCTGGAGTGTAGGAGCAGATACGCAGTATTTT. Its translation is CAWSVGADTQYF.

V and J are TRBV5-6 and TRBJ2-7, with unresolved D. V was shortened by 1 base and J by 5 bases, with 13 bases between the two germline ends. This CDR3 is 14 amino acids long. CDR1 SGHDT and CDR2 YYEEEE come from the germline V gene. CDR3 loop: CASSLQGSSHEQYF. The CDR3 DNA is TGTGCCAGCAGCTTGCAAGGAAGCTCGCACGAGCAGTACTTC.

This rearrangement joins TRBV29-1 to TRBJ2-5; possibly TRBD1 for D (6 bases). The length of the CDR3 is 14 residues. V lost 4 bases and J lost 1, with 13 bases in between. Germline CDR1 reads SQVTM; CDR2 reads ANQGSEA. Here the CDR3 reads CSVAGTHTQETQYF. CDR3 in DNA: TGCAGCGTTGCTGGGACACACACCCAAGAGACCCAGTACTTC.

This chain joins TRBV25-1 and TRBJ1-1; D unclear. The CDR3 spans 17 residues. Germline CDR1 and CDR2: MGHDK and SYGVNS. Trimming removed 6 bases from V and 1 base from J, with 21 bases in between. The CDR3 is CASSPRAGRRGNTEAFF. CDR3 coding DNA: TGTGCCAGCAGCCCCCGTGCTGGGCGGCGGGGGAACACTGAAGCTTTCTTT.

The chain combines TRBV28 with TRBJ1-1, with 9 bases identical to TRBD1. Germline V gene lookup returns CDR1 MDHEN and CDR2 SYDVKM. The CDR3 runs to 15 residues. The junction had 5 bases not matched to a gene; V was cut back by 5 bases and J by 1 base. For the CDR3, the DNA is TGTGCCAGCAGTGCAACAGGGGGCAAGAACACTGAAGCTTTCTTT. This gives the protein CASSATGGKNTEAFF.

This clone was observed once. This chain connects TRBV4-1 to TRBJ2-3; D not certain. The CDR3 spans 12 residues. Trimming left V 4 bases short and J 6 bases short, with 8 bases between. The V gene's germline CDR1 is MGHRA and CDR2 YSYEKL. CDR3 nucleotide sequence: TGCGCCAGCAGCCCTGAGTGGGATACGCAGTATTTT. It specifies CASSPEWDTQYF.

The V gene is TRBV30, the J gene TRBJ1-4; a possible D gene is TRBD1 (6 bases). The V gene's germline CDR1 is GTSNPN and CDR2 SVGIG (reference sequence). The CDR3 is 13 amino acids. V shed 0 bases and J shed 12 bases, with 14 bases lying between them. DNA for the CDR3: TGTGCCTGGAGTGTACGGCAGGGGATCGAACTGTTTTTT. Translating gives CAWSVRQGIELFF.

The chain employs TRBV29-1 and TRBJ2-5; D is unresolved. Germline V gene data show CDR1 as SQVTM and CDR2 as ANQGSEA. CDR3 length: 13 amino acids. V was trimmed by 6 bases and J by 2 bases, leaving 13 bases between them. CDR3 in amino acids: CSVGYGSQETQYF. DNA of the CDR3: TGCAGCGTGGGCTATGGCTCTCAAGAGACCCAGTACTTC.

The chain is built from TRBV7-8 and TRBJ2-4; D is undetermined. Deletions cut 0 bases from V and 7 bases from J, with 13 bases between. Per the germline V gene, CDR1 is SGHVS and CDR2 is FQNEAQ. This CDR3 comprises 15 residues. The CDR3 nucleotides are TGTGCCAGCAGCTTAGCGCCCGGAGAGGTTAACATTCAGTACTTC. Protein sequence: CASSLAPGEVNIQYF.

The chain uses TRBV5-1 and TRBJ1-1; TRBD1 aligns across 11 bases. Germline-derived CDR1 and CDR2 are SGHRS and YFSETQ. V was pared by 3 bases and J by 0 bases, with 7 bases of the junction left unmatched. CDR3 length equals 17 residues. The CDR3 DNA sequence: TGCGCCAGCAGCTATCTCCGGACAGGGGGCCTGAACACTGAAGCTTTCTTT. Its protein is CASSYLRTGGLNTEAFF.

The rearrangement uses TRBV5-6 and TRBJ2-2; no reliable D call. This CDR3 is 14 amino acids long. Germline V gene data show CDR1 as SGHDT and CDR2 as YYEEEE. Trimming pared 3 bases from V and 5 bases from J, leaving 11 bases between. The CDR3 protein is CASSWAEGTGELFF. The CDR3 DNA follows: TGTGCCAGCAGCTGGGCCGAAGGGACCGGGGAGCTGTTTTTT.